The rows below give T cell receptor beta chains drawn from one sample of a study of radiation and T cells in renal cell carcinoma. Assay: immunoSEQ multiplex PCR; the TCRdb copy retains only in-frame clones and omits some. The sample includes around 76,000 clones, roughly 82% of them seen just once. Here the sequenced sample was blood, taken from a patient whose treatment included radiotherapy and nephrectomy. These receptors all stem from a man between 60 and 75 years old with renal cell carcinoma. The CDR3 runs from the conserved cysteine through the conserved F or W. The order of the fields is V gene, clone size, J gene, CDR3 length, D gene, CDR3 protein, CDR3 DNA. D genes are given only for firm matches. Not every row has a clone size; where given, it reads once, few, many or a size class.

TRBV7-9	.	TRBJ2-7	14	.	CASSLPYLLDEQYF	TGTGCCAGCAGCTTACCGTACCTCCTGGACGAGCAGTACTTC
TRBV10-3	.	TRBJ1-3	15	.	CAISGQGSVGNTIYF	TGTGCCATCAGTGGGCAGGGGAGTGTTGGAAACACCATATATTTT
TRBV28	.	TRBJ1-5	15	TRBD1	CASSLSTGGFQPQHF	TGTGCCAGCAGTTTGTCAACAGGGGGCTTTCAGCCCCAGCATTTT
TRBV11-2	once	TRBJ2-5	13	.	CASSSTGRETQYF	TGTGCCAGCAGCTCGACAGGGAGGGAGACCCAGTACTTC
TRBV28	.	TRBJ2-5	13	TRBD2	CASSLRGGETQYF	TGTGCCAGCAGTTTAAGGGGAGGGGAGACCCAGTACTTC
TRBV6-5	.	TRBJ2-7	10	TRBD2	CGSGRAKQYF	TGTGGTAGCGGGAGGGCCAAGCAGTACTTC
TRBV4-2	.	TRBJ1-5	13	.	CASSQAVHQPQHF	TGTGCCAGCAGCCAAGCTGTACATCAGCCCCAGCATTTT
TRBV28	few	TRBJ2-2	18	TRBD2	CASSSFGASGRSTGELFF	TGTGCCAGCAGTTCCTTTGGGGCTAGCGGGAGGTCTACCGGGGAGCTGTTTTTT
TRBV7-8	few	TRBJ2-7	18	TRBD2	CASSPPLRTSGIYYEQYF	TGTGCCAGCAGCCCCCCTCTGAGGACTAGCGGGATTTACTACGAGCAGTACTTC
TRBV14	.	TRBJ2-1	14	.	CASKGPSSYNEQFF	TGTGCCAGCAAGGGGCCGAGCTCCTACAATGAGCAGTTCTTC
TRBV11-2	.	TRBJ2-2	17	.	CASSSLPRRTIAGELFF	TGTGCCAGCAGCTCCCTCCCCCGGAGGACGATAGCCGGGGAGCTGTTTTTT
TRBV28	.	TRBJ1-2	15	TRBD1	CASSLLGGTGTGYTF	TGTGCCAGCAGTTTACTGGGGGGGACAGGGACTGGCTACACCTTC
TRBV6-5	.	TRBJ2-7	11	TRBD1	CASRTGYEQYF	TGTGCCAGCAGGACAGGGTACGAGCAGTACTTC
TRBV9	once	TRBJ2-1	11	.	CASSAGNEQFF	TGTGCCAGCAGCGCGGGGAATGAGCAGTTCTTC
TRBV19	many	TRBJ1-1	14	.	CASSDGTPNTEAFF	TGTGCCAGTAGTGATGGGACACCTAACACTGAAGCTTTCTTT
TRBV19	.	TRBJ2-1	16	.	CASSNPRTEQYNEQFF	TGTGCCAGTAGCAACCCCCGGACGGAACAATACAATGAGCAGTTCTTC
TRBV9	once	TRBJ2-1	15	TRBD2	CASSVFPGGFDEQFF	TGTGCCAGCAGCGTTTTCCCGGGAGGGTTCGATGAGCAGTTCTTC
TRBV19	.	TRBJ2-5	13	.	CASSIWGQETQYF	TGTGCCAGTAGTATCTGGGGGCAAGAGACCCAGTACTTC
TRBV7-6	.	TRBJ1-2	16	.	CASSLGSRDTNYGYTF	TGTGCCAGCAGCTTAGGATCTAGGGACACCAACTATGGCTACACCTTC
TRBV28	.	TRBJ2-7	13	.	CASSFRGAAEQYF	TGTGCCAGCAGTTTTAGGGGAGCGGCCGAGCAGTACTTC
TRBV18	.	TRBJ2-7	13	.	CASSPGQPYEQYF	TGTGCCAGCTCACCGGGACAACCCTACGAGCAGTACTTC
TRBV5-6	.	TRBJ2-5	15	TRBD1	CASSLMDRGQETQYF	TGTGCCAGCAGCTTAATGGACAGGGGACAAGAGACCCAGTACTTC
TRBV5-1	.	TRBJ2-1	16	TRBD2	CASSPRGREGLDEQFF	TGCGCCAGCAGCCCACGAGGGCGGGAGGGCTTAGATGAGCAGTTCTTC
TRBV14	.	TRBJ2-1	14	.	CASSQNLGTSEQFF	TGTGCCAGCAGCCAAAACCTTGGGACGAGTGAGCAGTTCTTC
TRBV5-1	.	TRBJ2-2	14	.	CASSLGSVVGELFF	TGCGCCAGCAGCTTGGGTAGCGTAGTCGGGGAGCTGTTTTTT
TRBV11-2	few	TRBJ2-2	17	TRBD2	CASSLWSLAGLTGELFF	TGTGCCAGCAGCTTATGGTCACTAGCGGGACTCACCGGGGAGCTGTTTTTT
TRBV2	.	TRBJ2-2	17	.	CASSEGSPGAGTGELFF	TGTGCCAGCAGTGAAGGTTCTCCGGGGGCGGGCACCGGGGAGCTGTTTTTT
TRBV7-9	.	TRBJ1-2	15	TRBD1	CASSAGTGGRYGYTF	TGTGCCAGCAGCGCAGGGACAGGGGGCCGGTATGGCTACACCTTC
TRBV11-2	.	TRBJ2-5	16	.	CASSSRPDSAQETQYF	TGTGCCAGCAGCTCCCGCCCCGACAGCGCTCAAGAGACCCAGTACTTC
TRBV4-1	.	TRBJ2-7	18	TRBD2	CASSQAINAGAPSYEQYF	TGCGCCAGCAGCCAAGCAATTAACGCGGGAGCCCCCTCCTACGAGCAGTACTTC
TRBV18	.	TRBJ2-5	13	.	CATVPREKETQYF	TGTGCCACCGTCCCCCGGGAAAAAGAGACCCAGTACTTC
TRBV30	.	TRBJ1-5	13	.	CAWGTGPNQPQHF	TGTGCCTGGGGTACAGGGCCCAATCAGCCCCAGCATTTT
TRBV6-6	.	TRBJ1-3	15	.	CASSDRTAGRNTIYF	TGTGCCAGCAGTGATAGGACGGCGGGGAGAAACACCATATATTTT
TRBV29-1	few	TRBJ2-2	13	TRBD2	CSVEREGTGELFF	TGCAGCGTTGAGCGGGAGGGGACCGGGGAGCTGTTTTTT
TRBV2	.	TRBJ2-1	14	TRBD1	CAIRAGQGYNEQFF	TGTGCCATACGAGCGGGACAGGGATACAATGAGCAGTTCTTC
TRBV4-2	.	TRBJ2-1	15	.	CASSQGSRDLKEQFF	TGTGCCAGCAGCCAAGGATCCCGGGACTTGAAAGAGCAGTTCTTC